The 25 T cell receptor beta chains below come from one sample, sequenced in a study of T-cell memory formation after mild COVID-19. TCRdb re-called the 5' RACE reads through MiXCR, storing one row per CDR3 protein. The table lists about 310,000 distinct CDR3 sequences, roughly 15% of them singletons. What was sequenced was PBMCs or a T cell subset sorted from them (not recorded which). The receptors were gathered from a man aged 18 to 30 who had mild COVID-19 (a few samples of this study predate the infection). Cell type and time point are not known.

The chain is built from TRBV19 and TRBJ2-3; D uncertain. The CDR3 loop spans 15 amino acids. The germline CDR1 and CDR2 sequences are LNHDA and SQIVND (reference sequence). Trimming shortened V by 2 bases and J by 4 bases, and 13 bases separated the two germline ends. CDR3 sequence reads: CASSISAAPADTQYF. The CDR3 nucleotides read TGTGCCAGTAGTATATCCGCAGCTCCGGCAGATACGCAGTATTTT.

There are a few counts of this clonotype. The chain recombines TRBV6-5 with TRBJ1-1; 8 bases agree with TRBD1. V gave up 5 bases and J gave up 2 bases; unmatched junction bases: 7. The CDR3 contains 15 residues. Germline V gene sequence: CDR1 MNHEY, CDR2 SVGAGI. CDR3 sequence (DNA): TGTGCCAGCAGTATGGGACAGGTCCTTAACACTGAAGCTTTCTTT. Translating it yields CASSMGQVLNTEAFF.

This chain joins TRBV25-1 and TRBJ2-7; 7 nucleotides agree with TRBD1. This CDR3 is 13 amino acids long. Germline V gives CDR1 MGHDK, CDR2 SYGVNS. The trim removed 4 bases at V and 0 bases at J, leaving 0 bases unmatched. For the CDR3, the DNA is TGTGCCAGCAGTGGGGACAGCTCCTACGAGCAGTACGTC. It codes for CASSGDSSYEQYV.

The chain has TRBV11-3 and TRBJ2-1; TRBD2 matches at 8 bases. Unmatched junction bases numbered 16, after V lost 4 bases and J lost 8 bases. Germline V gene sequence: CDR1 SGHNT, CDR2 YENEEA. The CDR3 is 17 amino acids. In DNA, the CDR3 is TGTGCCAGCAGCTACCCGCTATCGCGGGGGGCCGGGGATGAGCAGTTCTTC. Amino acid sequence: CASSYPLSRGAGDEQFF.

This clonotype was counted only a few times. At one boundary the junction diverges from the germline segment, which might be a read error. The chain carries TRBV12-3 or TRBV12-4 and TRBJ2-1; D is ambiguous. The CDR3 extends over 12 amino acids. This CDR3 is CASSPEPSGPTF. The CDR3, as DNA: TGTGCCAGCAGCCCTGAGCCCTCCGGACCAACCTTC.

This clonotype was picked up many times. The chain links TRBV5-6 to TRBJ2-7; D gene unclear. Per the germline V gene, CDR1 is SGHDT and CDR2 is YYEEEE. Trimming cost V 0 bases and J 5 bases, with 9 bases left between them. This CDR3 spans 13 amino acids. Written as DNA, the CDR3 is TGTGCCAGCAGCTTGGCGGCGAGCGACGAGCAGTACGTC. It yields the protein CASSLAASDEQYV.

The rearrangement joins TRBV27 to TRBJ1-1; no definite D call. The germline gives CDR1 MNHEY, CDR2 SMNVEV (reference sequence). V lost 4 bases and J lost 3, with 12 bases in between. The CDR3 runs to 14 residues. This CDR3 is CASSSIGPHTEAFF. For the CDR3, the DNA is TGTGCCAGCAGTTCGATCGGGCCACACACTGAAGCTTTCTTT.

The V gene is TRBV5-5, the J gene TRBJ2-7; D is undetermined. V was cut by 2 bases and J by 3 bases, with 9 bases left in between. Per germline, CDR1 SGHKS and CDR2 YYEKEE (reference sequence). The CDR3 has 13 amino acids. The CDR3: CASSFVGGYEQYF. CDR3 coding DNA: TGTGCCAGCAGCTTTGTGGGCGGCTACGAGCAGTACTTC.

The V gene is TRBV9, the J gene TRBJ1-6; D might be TRBD1 (5 bases). Deletions cut 4 bases from V and 3 bases from J, with 20 bases between. In germline, CDR1 is SGDLS, CDR2 YYNGEE. The CDR3 extends over 18 amino acids. The CDR3: CASSPQAGAKGYNSPLHF. The CDR3 bases are TGTGCCAGCAGCCCACAGGCCGGGGCGAAGGGCTATAATTCACCCCTCCACTTT.

This clonotype was found many times. The chain couples TRBV4-1 to TRBJ2-1; 15 bases match TRBD2. This CDR3 has 16 residues. V lost 0 bases to trimming and J lost 15 bases; unmatched junction nucleotides: 9. Germline lookup yields CDR1 MGHRA and CDR2 YSYEKL. The chain's CDR3 is CASSQDPGLAGGLPFF. The DNA for the CDR3 is TGCGCCAGCAGCCAAGATCCGGGACTAGCGGGGGGCCTTCCGTTCTTC.

This sequence joins TRBV24-1 and TRBJ2-1; 7 nucleotides line up with TRBD2. CDR1 is KGHDR and CDR2 is SFDVKD in the germline V gene. This CDR3 region has 16 residues. J lost 6 bases, V lost 4 bases, and 11 bases had no gene match. CDR3 sequence (DNA): TGTGCCACCAGTGACTTGGGGGAGCGGGGTATCAATGAGCAGTTCTTC. It encodes CATSDLGERGINEQFF.

This clonotype was seen only a few times. J is TRBJ1-5 and V is TRBV3-1; D is perhaps TRBD1 (5 bases). CDR1 is LGHDT, CDR2 YNNKEL, per germline (reference sequence). V was shortened by 4 bases and J by 4 bases, with 8 bases between the two germline ends. CDR3 length: 13 residues. The DNA for the CDR3 is TGTGCCAGCAGCCCAGGGTGGAATCAGCCCCAGCATTTT. Its translation is CASSPGWNQPQHF.

The V and J genes are TRBV21-1 and TRBJ2-5; TRBD1 was called by the table and not checked on the DNA. TRBV21-1 is a recognized pseudogene. The length of the CDR3 is 15 residues. The CDR3 reads CASSAGGRAPETQYF. The DNA for the CDR3 is TGTGCCAGCAGCGCAGGGGGTCGAGCCCCAGAGACCCAGTACTTC.

The chain has TRBV27 and TRBJ2-1, with 9 bases fitting TRBD2. The CDR3 spans 16 residues. V lost 4 bases, J lost 1 base, and 5 bases stayed unmatched. The germline V gene encodes CDR1 MNHEY and CDR2 SMNVEV (reference sequence). The CDR3 DNA reads as TGTGCCAGCAGTTCCGTAGCGGGGGTGTCCTACAATGAGCAGTTCTTC. The encoded protein is CASSSVAGVSYNEQFF.

This clonotype has just a few counts. The chain has TRBV12-3 or TRBV12-4 and TRBJ1-4; TRBD1 might be the D (5 bases). V was pared by 6 bases and J by 7 bases, with 12 bases between. CDR3 length: 13 residues. CDR3 in DNA: TGTGCCAGCAGATCCGCAGGGCTTGAAAAACTGTTTTTT. Encoded protein: CASRSAGLEKLFF.

This clonotype was found many times. The chain links TRBV4-3 to TRBJ2-3; D might be TRBD1 or TRBD2, each matching 5 bases. Germline V gene data show CDR1 as LGHNA and CDR2 as YSLEER. Trimming cost V 1 base and J 4 bases, with 15 bases left between them. The CDR3 covers 16 residues. CDR3 region: CASSQGAGARADTQYF. DNA of the CDR3: TGCGCCAGCAGCCAAGGGGCCGGGGCGAGGGCAGATACGCAGTATTTT.

This rearrangement joins TRBV6-2 or TRBV6-3 to TRBJ2-7, with 7 bases that match TRBD1. The CDR3 has 15 residues. V lost 4 bases to trimming and J lost 7 bases; unmatched junction nucleotides: 13. The germline gives CDR1 MNHEY, CDR2 SVGEGT. CDR3 residues: CASSFRGTDLWEQYF. The CDR3 DNA follows: TGTGCCAGCAGTTTCCGAGGGACAGACCTTTGGGAGCAGTACTTC.

The CDR3 sequence: CASRTPGHEQFF. The CDR3 coding sequence is TGTGCCAGTAGGACTCCGGGCCATGAGCAGTTCTTC. The chain couples TRBV19 to TRBJ2-1; D is uncertain. The CDR3 loop spans 12 amino acids. V was clipped by 6 bases and J by 8 bases, with 11 bases between them. Germline CDR1 and CDR2: LNHDA and SQIVND (reference sequence).

This clonotype was counted between two and nine times. The rearrangement uses TRBV12-3 or TRBV12-4 and TRBJ2-7; D is uncertain. Trimming pared 5 bases from V and 5 bases from J, leaving 10 bases between. This CDR3 is 12 amino acids long. Written as DNA, the CDR3 is TGTGCCAGCAGTCCTAATAGGGACGAGCAGTACTTC. Protein product: CASSPNRDEQYF.

The table lists this clonotype with a few counts. CDR3 DNA: TGCGCCAGCAGCTCCCTCCCTCGGGCTTCGGGGACCTACGAGCAGTACTTC. It yields the protein CASSSLPRASGTYEQYF. The chain has TRBV5-1 and TRBJ2-7; D is perhaps TRBD2 (5 bases). The CDR3 extends over 17 amino acids. Germline CDR1 reads SGHRS; CDR2 reads YFSETQ. The V end lost 3 bases, the J end lost 2 bases, and 21 bases lay between the germline ends.

This clonotype came up a few times. The chain carries TRBV4-1 and TRBJ1-2; D gene unclear. The CDR3 consists of 17 residues. V was trimmed by 4 bases and J by 0 bases, leaving 18 bases between them. Germline V lookup: CDR1 MGHRA, CDR2 YSYEKL. CDR3 region: CASSPPGRARANYGYTF. The CDR3 DNA reads as TGCGCCAGCAGCCCCCCAGGAAGGGCGAGAGCTAACTATGGCTACACCTTC.

This clonotype came up a few times. The chain recombines TRBV2 with TRBJ1-2, with a possible D match to TRBD1 (6 bases). The CDR3 is 9 amino acids. Germline CDR1 reads SNHLY; CDR2 reads FYNNEI. The CDR3 DNA sequence: TGTGCGAACAGGGTCGGCTACACCTTC. Translated, it gives CANRVGYTF.

In this sample, this clonotype turned up many times. The chain has TRBV7-2 and TRBJ2-5; no firm D call. The V end was cut by 5 bases, the J end by 5 bases, with 6 bases between. The germline gives CDR1 SGHTA, CDR2 FQGNSA. The CDR3 has 11 residues. The chain's CDR3 is CASSRRETQYF. The CDR3 coding sequence is TGTGCCAGCAGCCGACGGGAGACCCAGTACTTC.

The chain carries TRBV6-4 and TRBJ2-4, with D possibly matching TRBD2 (6 bases). The V end lost 2 bases, the J end lost 0 bases, and 11 bases lay between the germline ends. CDR1 is MRHNA, CDR2 SNTAGT, per germline. There are 16 residues in the CDR3. DNA of the CDR3: TGTGCCAGCAGTGACGAAAAGCGGGTAGCCAAAAACATTCAGTACTTC. Protein product: CASSDEKRVAKNIQYF.

This clonotype was picked up many times. The chain joins TRBV4-3 to TRBJ2-5, with D perhaps matching TRBD2 (5 bases). The CDR3 spans 13 residues. Between the trimmed V and J ends, which lost 4 bases and 5 bases, there was a span of 11 bases. The germline gives CDR1 LGHNA, CDR2 YSLEER. CDR3 bases: TGCGCCAGCAGCCGACACCGAGGGGAGACCCAGTACTTC. Translation: CASSRHRGETQYF.